This paragraph covers one T cell receptor (beta chain) sequence. Its specificity is unknown. Assay used: immunoSEQ multiplex PCR; TCRdb lists only in-frame clones, some missing. The sample consists of about 140,000 clones, less than 95% of them appearing once. This entry belongs to a study of OX40 agonist ivuxolimab in advanced cancers. At the level of the study: Partial responses, seen in three patients, involved one hepatocellular carcinoma and two cutaneous melanomas. General study results and limits: Averaged across samples, CD8+ T cells carried more expanded clones than CD4+ did.

The CDR3 sequence is 16 residues long. Trimming took off 1 base at V and 2 bases at J, with 13 bases between the two ends. Looked up from germline, CDR1 is SGHTA and CDR2 is FQGNSA. The sequences come from CD4+ or CD8+ T cells sorted from blood, collected in a trial of the OX40 agonist ivuxolimab. V is TRBV7-2 and J is TRBJ2-3; the D gene is possibly TRBD1 (6 bases). The source is an adult with an advanced solid tumor such as melanoma, head and neck, liver or kidney cancer. The CDR3 nucleotides read TGTGCCAGCAGCTTAGAGTGGACAGCCTACACAGATACGCAGTATTTT. Translated, it gives CASSLEWTAYTDTQYF.